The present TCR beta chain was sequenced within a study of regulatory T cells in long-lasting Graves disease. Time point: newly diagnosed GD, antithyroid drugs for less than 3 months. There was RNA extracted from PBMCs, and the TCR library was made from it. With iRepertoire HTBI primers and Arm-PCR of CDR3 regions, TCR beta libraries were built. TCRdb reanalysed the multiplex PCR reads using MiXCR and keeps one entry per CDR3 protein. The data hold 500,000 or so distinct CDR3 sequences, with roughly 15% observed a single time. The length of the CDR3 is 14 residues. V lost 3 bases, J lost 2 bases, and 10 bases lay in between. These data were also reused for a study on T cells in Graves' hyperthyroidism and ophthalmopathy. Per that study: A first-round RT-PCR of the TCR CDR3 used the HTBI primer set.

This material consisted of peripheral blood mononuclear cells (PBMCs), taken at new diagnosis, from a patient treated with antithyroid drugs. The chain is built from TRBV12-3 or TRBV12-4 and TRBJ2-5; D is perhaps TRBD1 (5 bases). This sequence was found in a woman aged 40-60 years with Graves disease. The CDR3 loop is CASSFGARQETQYF. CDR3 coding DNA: TGTGCCAGCAGTTTTGGGGCTAGGCAAGAGACCCAGTACTTC.